A selection of T cell receptor beta chains follows, all from one sample in a study of OX40 agonist ivuxolimab in advanced cancers. The data were produced by immunoSEQ multiplex PCR, yet TCRdb's version contains in-frame clones alone and is incomplete. The table lists about 100,000 clones, approximately 89% of them singletons. The sample consisted of CD4+ or CD8+ T cells sorted from blood, taken in a trial of the OX40 agonist ivuxolimab. The receptors shown here come from an adult with an advanced solid tumor such as melanoma, head and neck, liver or kidney cancer. CDR3s leave out the opening cysteine and the closing phenylalanine or tryptophan. The size of a clone is reported for some rows only, either as once, few or many, or as a class for expanded clones.

j_gene: TRBJ2-1
abundance: .
v_gene: TRBV7-9
CDR3aa: ASSLSYNEQF

j_gene: TRBJ1-1
abundance: .
v_gene: TRBV19
CDR3aa: ASRHRGSGEAF

j_gene: TRBJ1-3
abundance: .
v_gene: TRBV28
CDR3aa: AIRRPGNTIY

j_gene: TRBJ1-3
abundance: .
v_gene: TRBV13
CDR3aa: ASSLAQARNTIY

j_gene: TRBJ2-7
abundance: .
v_gene: TRBV9
CDR3aa: ASSPGQDYEQY

j_gene: TRBJ2-4
abundance: .
v_gene: TRBV29-1
CDR3aa: SVWDASKNIQY

j_gene: TRBJ1-1
abundance: .
v_gene: TRBV28
CDR3aa: ATINGGADTEAF

j_gene: TRBJ2-1
abundance: .
v_gene: TRBV7-2
CDR3aa: ASSSEGEGLYEQF

j_gene: TRBJ1-4
abundance: .
v_gene: TRBV21-1
CDR3aa: ASSKVRGREKLF

j_gene: TRBJ2-7
abundance: .
v_gene: TRBV10-1
CDR3aa: ASSDFPGIEQY

j_gene: TRBJ2-3
abundance: .
v_gene: TRBV19
CDR3aa: ASSRVPGLLTDTQY

j_gene: TRBJ1-4
abundance: few
v_gene: TRBV2
CDR3aa: ASSGKGMAEKLF

j_gene: TRBJ1-3
abundance: .
v_gene: TRBV9
CDR3aa: ASSVGQQGNTIY

j_gene: TRBJ2-3
abundance: .
v_gene: TRBV19
CDR3aa: ASSTGGGHTDTQY

j_gene: TRBJ2-7
abundance: .
v_gene: TRBV4-2
CDR3aa: ASSQESSITSGSLYEQY

j_gene: TRBJ2-1
abundance: .
v_gene: TRBV11-3
CDR3aa: ASSSTSGSGGEQF

j_gene: TRBJ1-2
abundance: .
v_gene: TRBV28
CDR3aa: ASSYDEGATYGYT

j_gene: TRBJ1-2
abundance: .
v_gene: TRBV6-1
CDR3aa: ASNRDYGYT

j_gene: TRBJ1-1
abundance: .
v_gene: TRBV2
CDR3aa: ASSLDRAEAF

j_gene: TRBJ2-6
abundance: .
v_gene: TRBV5-5
CDR3aa: ASSLDDASVLT

j_gene: TRBJ1-1
abundance: few
v_gene: TRBV7-3
CDR3aa: ASSLGVLTEAF

j_gene: TRBJ2-3
abundance: .
v_gene: TRBV27
CDR3aa: ASSLSTYSTDTQY

j_gene: TRBJ2-1
abundance: .
v_gene: TRBV7-9
CDR3aa: ASSLAIVDRDHF

j_gene: TRBJ2-1
abundance: .
v_gene: TRBV28
CDR3aa: ASRPTRNNEQF

j_gene: TRBJ1-2
abundance: .
v_gene: TRBV6-5
CDR3aa: ASSYPGGHGYT

j_gene: TRBJ1-1
abundance: .
v_gene: TRBV7-8
CDR3aa: ASSLVAGNTEAF

j_gene: TRBJ2-1
abundance: .
v_gene: TRBV19
CDR3aa: ASSIVGYNEQF

j_gene: TRBJ2-4
abundance: few
v_gene: TRBV5-1
CDR3aa: ASSLDARAGAKNIQY

j_gene: TRBJ1-5
abundance: .
v_gene: TRBV19
CDR3aa: ASSIERFSNQPQH

j_gene: TRBJ2-1
abundance: .
v_gene: TRBV10-2
CDR3aa: ASSDRLAGGPNEQF

j_gene: TRBJ2-2
abundance: .
v_gene: TRBV14
CDR3aa: ASSQDWGLAGTGELF

j_gene: TRBJ2-2
abundance: .
v_gene: TRBV9
CDR3aa: ASSARRYTGELF

j_gene: TRBJ2-7
abundance: .
v_gene: TRBV27
CDR3aa: ASSPRGIHEQY

j_gene: TRBJ1-1
abundance: .
v_gene: TRBV5-8
CDR3aa: ASSLLTGTRTEAF

j_gene: TRBJ2-2
abundance: .
v_gene: TRBV6-1
CDR3aa: ASSAARTASTGELF

j_gene: TRBJ2-7
abundance: .
v_gene: TRBV28
CDR3aa: ASSLGPEQY

j_gene: TRBJ1-3
abundance: .
v_gene: TRBV28
CDR3aa: ASSSPTRSGNTIY

j_gene: TRBJ2-2
abundance: .
v_gene: TRBV7-2
CDR3aa: ASRRQAPTGELF

j_gene: TRBJ1-2
abundance: once
v_gene: TRBV5-6
CDR3aa: ASSFGTRKSGYT

j_gene: TRBJ2-1
abundance: .
v_gene: TRBV9
CDR3aa: ASSFSWTGDNEQF

j_gene: TRBJ2-3
abundance: .
v_gene: TRBV7-2
CDR3aa: ASSSQTSGSSDTQY

j_gene: TRBJ1-1
abundance: .
v_gene: TRBV7-3
CDR3aa: ASSPLVGPNTEAF

j_gene: TRBJ2-2
abundance: few
v_gene: TRBV5-1
CDR3aa: ASSPGEPTGELF

j_gene: TRBJ1-1
abundance: .
v_gene: TRBV7-2
CDR3aa: ASSPGTVPTEAF

j_gene: TRBJ1-2
abundance: .
v_gene: TRBV28
CDR3aa: ASSWAGYGYT

j_gene: TRBJ1-1
abundance: .
v_gene: TRBV2
CDR3aa: ASSERWNTEAF

j_gene: TRBJ2-3
abundance: .
v_gene: TRBV7-3
CDR3aa: ASSSLRGGRGY

j_gene: TRBJ2-5
abundance: .
v_gene: TRBV11-3
CDR3aa: ASSTLQSLRETQY

j_gene: TRBJ1-3
abundance: .
v_gene: TRBV15
CDR3aa: ATSRITGAGNTIY

j_gene: TRBJ1-4
abundance: .
v_gene: TRBV30
CDR3aa: AWSLKGQGEKLF

j_gene: TRBJ1-2
abundance: many
v_gene: TRBV10-2
CDR3aa: ASGDVLSVSYGYT